This TCR beta chain comes out of a study of blood T cell repertoires in COVID-19. Study background: PBMCs, B-cell-depleted T cells, or T cells provided the cDNA or gDNA that made up the material.

Methods used by the authors: Cell counts per sample came from amplifying reference gene primers. The assay was immunoSEQ multiplex PCR, and TCRdb's table has in-frame clones only and misses some. The V and J calls and clone size were taken over from that table, and D and trimming were inferred from the DNA. The table records approximately 97,000 clones, approximately 91% of them present only once. Trimming took 0 bases from V and 1 from J; bases not matched to a gene: 4. The CDR3 extends over 18 amino acids. Germline CDR1 and CDR2: LGHNA and YNFKEQ. The clonotype originates from a man aged 18 to 30 with acute or convalescent COVID-19. The V call is TRBV4-2, the J call TRBJ2-3, with TRBD2 matching 13 bases. The sample was peripheral blood. Written as DNA, the CDR3 is TGTGCCAGCAGCCAAGAACTAGCGGGGGGGACGCGCACAGATACGCAGTATTTT. Its protein is CASSQELAGGTRTDTQYF.